This T cell receptor (beta chain) was profiled in a study of shared clonotypes between healthy human individuals. For the study at large: Per donor, three plates held CD4 naive cells, three held CD4 memory, two held CD8 naive and one held CD8 memory.

Naive CD8 populations comprised CD45RO-negative cells positively selected for CCR7, excluding terminally differentiated effector memory CD45RA+ cells. Caucasian adults living in Nashville, Tennessee, provided all samples. Study conclusions and caveats: As a rule, naive subsets had a larger estimated richness than memory subsets. Apart from blood, nothing was sampled; tissue repertoires likely differ.

Repertoires were generated with immunoSEQ multiplex PCR, while TCRdb's copy carries only in-frame clones and drops some. The table lists around 550,000 clones, around 96% of them singletons. V shed 3 bases and J shed 8 bases, with 28 bases lying between them. There are 19 residues in the CDR3. Germline V gene sequence: CDR1 SGHAT, CDR2 FQNNGV. Of note for this clone: Its cognate antigen is unknown.

Source material: naive CD8+ T cells sorted from blood. The sequence derives from a woman aged 25 to 39 in good health. The chain employs TRBV11-2 and TRBJ1-4; tentative D call: TRBD1 (6 bases). DNA of the CDR3: TGTGCCAGCAGCTTCGCGGCGGGGGGGCCTGACCCTCCCATCGAAAAACTGTTTTTT. It is translated as CASSFAAGGPDPPIEKLFF.